This TCR beta chain originates from a study of T cell responses to AZD1222 COVID-19 vaccine. Germline loops: CDR1 WSHSY, CDR2 SAAADI. The CDR3 covers 15 residues. Trimming at V came to 6 bases and at J to 4 bases, leaving 3 bases not matched to a gene. Method: immunoSEQ multiplex PCR; TCRdb's copy keeps in-frame clones and lacks some. The data contain 70,000 to 95,000 clones, about 89% of them singletons. The source of this sequence is an adult who received the AZD1222 COVID-19 vaccine. This rearrangement joins TRBV10-2 to TRBJ2-2; 12 positions agree with TRBD2. The input for sequencing was peripheral blood, taken 28 days after the second AZD1222 dose. The CDR3 sequence is CASRPSGGGTGELFF. The CDR3 nucleotides are TGCGCCAGCAGGCCTAGCGGGGGGGGCACCGGGGAGCTGTTTTTT.